The 27 T cell receptor beta chains given below trace back to one sample, sequenced in a study of vaccination effects on CD4 cells after COVID-19. The table came from immunoSEQ multiplex PCR; TCRdb's copy has only in-frame clones and leaves some out. In the table there are about 48,000 clones, nearly 75% of which are singletons. Expansion with viral peptide pools was applied to antigen-specific CD4+ T cells by the ViraFEST assay prior to sequencing. Isolating CD4+ T cells followed 9 to 10 days of culture. Participants completed two doses of the BNT162b2 or mRNA-1273 vaccine. Antigen specificity for these receptors is unknown. Sequenced material: CD4+ T cells from PBMCs cultured with HCoV-OC43 spike peptides, taken after COVID-19 vaccination. Subset indicated: HCoV-OC43 spike overlapping peptide pool stimulation. The receptors here all came from a human donor who received a COVID-19 vaccine.

The rearrangement joins TRBV5-1 to TRBJ2-1, with D perhaps TRBD1 (5 bases). The V gene lost 5 bases and the J gene lost 5 bases, with 14 bases spanning the gap. Germline V gene data show CDR1 as SGHRS and CDR2 as YFSETQ. The CDR3 covers 14 residues. The CDR3 sequence: CASSDGAPNNEQFF. The CDR3 bases are TGCGCCAGCAGTGATGGGGCCCCAAACAATGAGCAGTTCTTC.

This sequence joins TRBV10-1 and TRBJ2-5; 9 positions match TRBD1. The CDR3 covers 15 residues. Trimming cost V 0 bases and J 5 bases; bases outside gene matches: 4. CDR1 and CDR2 from the germline V gene are WNHNN and SYGVQD (reference sequence). CDR3 protein: CASSESQGARETQYF. CDR3 nucleotides: TGCGCCAGCAGTGAGTCACAGGGGGCGAGGGAGACCCAGTACTTC.

The V gene is TRBV5-4, the J gene TRBJ1-2, with 7 bases identical to TRBD1. After removal of 2 bases from V and 8 bases from J, the junction contained 9 bases not matched to a gene. Germline V gene lookup returns CDR1 SGHNT and CDR2 YYREEE (reference sequence). This CDR3 comprises 14 residues. DNA of the CDR3: TGTGCCAGCAGCTTTAACACAGGGGATCGGGGCTACACCTTC. Translation gives CASSFNTGDRGYTF.

J is TRBJ1-5 and V is TRBV7-8; D uncertain. The V gene lost 6 bases and the J gene lost 0 bases, with 9 bases spanning the gap. CDR1 SGHVS and CDR2 FQNEAQ come from the germline V gene. The CDR3 is 14 residues long. CDR3 bases: TGTGCCAGCAGTGCTACTGATAGCAATCAGCCCCAGCATTTT. This encodes CASSATDSNQPQHF.

The chain couples TRBV23-1 to TRBJ2-1, with 8 positions matching TRBD1. TRBV23-1 is annotated as an ORF whose role is uncertain. With 2 bases clipped from V and 7 bases from J, the junction kept 10 bases outside the gene matches. This CDR3 spans 16 amino acids. For the CDR3, the DNA is TGCGCCAGCAGTCAACTTGACAGGGGCGTCCTTAATGAGCAGTTCTTC. This translates into CASSQLDRGVLNEQFF.

The gene calls are TRBV11-2 and TRBJ2-5; 7 bases line up with TRBD2. CDR1 and CDR2 from the germline V gene are SGHAT and FQNNGV. Trimming took 2 bases from V and 2 from J; bases not matched to a gene: 17. The CDR3 has 19 residues. CDR3 nucleotide sequence: TGTGCCAGCAGCTTATTGCCCTCACTGGGTTTCGGGAGGCAAGAGACCCAGTACTTC. Protein sequence: CASSLLPSLGFGRQETQYF. The full variable domain, its missing parts supplied by reference TRBV11-2 and TRBJ2-5, is EAGVAQSPRYKIIEKRQSVAFWCNPISGHATLYWYQQILGQGPKLLIQFQNNGVVDDSQLPKDRFSAERLKGVDSTLKIQPAKLEDSAVYLCASSLLPSLGFGRQETQYFGPGTRLLVL.

Relative to its sample, this clone is medium-sized. The chain combines TRBV5-1 with TRBJ2-5; 7 bases match TRBD1. This CDR3 is 14 amino acids long. Germline-derived CDR1 and CDR2 are SGHRS and YFSETQ. V shed 3 bases, J shed 4 bases, and the junction held 6 bases outside the gene matches. The CDR3 loop reads CASSSNRGSETQYF. DNA for the CDR3: TGCGCCAGCAGCTCAAACAGGGGTTCAGAGACCCAGTACTTC.

This clone was recorded a few times. This chain connects TRBV7-9 to TRBJ1-6, with TRBD1 as a possible D gene (6 bases). Trimming took 5 bases from V and 9 from J, leaving 20 bases between them. The germline V gene encodes CDR1 SEHNR and CDR2 FQNEAQ (reference sequence). The length of the CDR3 is 16 residues. CDR3 sequence (DNA): TGTGCCAGCAGCCGGTCGGGGGCGGCCGGGGGTTCACCCCTCCACTTT. Amino acid sequence: CASSRSGAAGGSPLHF. The variable domain in full, with the rest retrieved from reference TRBV7-9 and TRBJ1-6, is DTGVSQNPRHKITKRGQNVTFRCDPISEHNRLYWYRQTLGQGPEFLTYFQNEAQLEKSRLLSDRFSAERPKGSFSTLEIQRTEQGDSAMYLCASSRSGAAGGSPLHFGNGTRLTVT.

V and J are TRBV7-2 and TRBJ2-1; 8 nucleotides match TRBD2. This CDR3 is built from 13 residues. CDR1 and CDR2 (germline): SGHTA, FQGNSA. The J segment lost 6 bases and the V segment lost 5 bases, leaving 3 bases of the junction unmatched. This chain's CDR3 is CASSPGGPNEQFF. CDR3 sequence (DNA): TGTGCCAGCAGCCCGGGAGGGCCCAATGAGCAGTTCTTC.

The J gene is TRBJ1-5, the V gene TRBV1. TRBV1 counts as a pseudogene. The CDR3 covers 14 residues. The CDR3 nucleotides read TGCACCAGCAGCCAAGTAAGGGGGGAGCAGCCCCAGCATTTT. Encoded protein: CTSSQVRGEQPQHF.

This chain links TRBV25-1 with TRBJ1-3, with D uncertain. Germline V gene lookup returns CDR1 MGHDK and CDR2 SYGVNS. The CDR3 is 16 amino acids. Trimming took off 1 base at V and 0 bases at J, with 10 bases between the two ends. The CDR3 nucleotides read TGTGCCAGCAGTGAATTTGGGTATTTCTCTGGAAACACCATATATTTT. Translation gives CASSEFGYFSGNTIYF.

The V call is TRBV7-2, the J call TRBJ2-1, with TRBD2 matching over 8 bases. The germline CDR1 and CDR2 sequences are SGHTA and FQGNSA. The CDR3 covers 16 residues. J gave up 4 bases and V 4 bases, and 9 bases lay outside the gene matches. The CDR3 nucleotides read TGTGCCAGCAGCTCGAGTAGCGGGGCACAATACAATGAGCAGTTCTTC. This codes for CASSSSSGAQYNEQFF.

The chain links TRBV12-5 to TRBJ2-4; 8 nucleotides match TRBD2. With V trimmed by 0 bases and J by 0 bases, 7 bases remained unmatched. The CDR3 spans 18 residues. Germline V CDR1 and CDR2: LGHNT, FRNRAP. CDR3 DNA: TGTGCTAGTGGTTTGGTACCCGGGACTAGGTTAGCCAAAAACATTCAGTACTTC. It specifies CASGLVPGTRLAKNIQYF. Full variable domain (outside the CDR3, taken from reference TRBV12-5 and TRBJ2-4): DARVTQTPRHKVTEMGQEVTMRCQPILGHNTVFWYRQTMMQGLELLAYFRNRAPLDDSGMPKDRFSAEMPDATLATLKIQPSEPRDSAVYFCASGLVPGTRLAKNIQYFGAGTRLSVL.

This clone was recorded a few times. The chain has TRBV30 and TRBJ1-1, with D possibly TRBD1 on 6 matching bases. Germline values: CDR1 GTSNPN, CDR2 SVGIG (reference sequence). CDR3 size: 14 residues. Trimming took off 5 bases at V and 2 bases at J, with 15 bases between the two ends. In DNA, the CDR3 is TGTGCCTGGGCAAGGGGGTTAGGCAACACTGAAGCTTTCTTT. Translated, it gives CAWARGLGNTEAFF.

The chain has TRBV10-2 and TRBJ1-2; 7 positions agree with TRBD1. This CDR3 comprises 11 residues. V dropped 8 bases and J dropped 8; count of bases not matched to a gene: 5. Germline V gives CDR1 WSHSY, CDR2 SAAADI. The CDR3 DNA is TGCGCCAGCGGGAACAGGGGCGGCTACACCTTC. Its protein product is CASGNRGGYTF.

The V call is TRBV27, the J call TRBJ2-7, with 12 bases that match TRBD2. With 4 bases clipped from V and 6 bases from J, the junction kept 10 bases outside the gene matches. CDR1 MNHEY and CDR2 SMNVEV come from the germline V gene (reference sequence). The CDR3 consists of 16 residues. The CDR3 sequence: CASSWGALAGGGEQYF. The CDR3 DNA is TGTGCCAGCAGTTGGGGGGCACTAGCGGGAGGCGGCGAGCAGTACTTC.

The rearrangement joins TRBV5-1 to TRBJ1-2; a weak D match, TRBD1 (5 bases). This CDR3 has 13 amino acids. Germline lookup yields CDR1 SGHRS and CDR2 YFSETQ. V was pared by 0 bases and J by 8 bases, with 11 bases between. The CDR3, as DNA: TGCGCCAGCAGCTTGGAGTCCTGGGGGGGCTACACCTTC. As protein: CASSLESWGGYTF.

The rearrangement joins TRBV11-2 to TRBJ1-2; D is possibly TRBD1 (6 bases). In germline, CDR1 is SGHAT, CDR2 FQNNGV. Trimming left V 1 base short and J 7 bases short, with 22 bases between. The CDR3 sequence is 17 residues long. In nucleotides, the CDR3 is TGTGCCAGCAGCTTAGTGGCTGGGGGCCGGGAGTGGGGTGGCTACACCTTC. Its translation is CASSLVAGGREWGGYTF.

The V call is TRBV7-9, the J call TRBJ1-1; 7 bases agree with TRBD1. In germline, CDR1 is SEHNR, CDR2 FQNEAQ (reference sequence). J was trimmed by 1 base and V by 1 base; bases with no gene match: 6. The CDR3 consists of 16 residues. In DNA form, the CDR3 reads TGTGCCAGCAGCTTAGTTAGCCGGACAGGGAACACTGAAGCTTTCTTT. It specifies CASSLVSRTGNTEAFF. Together with reference TRBV7-9 and TRBJ1-1, the CDR3 gives the full variable domain: DTGVSQNPRHKITKRGQNVTFRCDPISEHNRLYWYRQTLGQGPEFLTYFQNEAQLEKSRLLSDRFSAERPKGSFSTLEIQRTEQGDSAMYLCASSLVSRTGNTEAFFGQGTRLTVV.

The genes are TRBV6-5 and TRBJ1-2; TRBD1 matches 9 bases. Germline CDR1 reads MNHEY; CDR2 reads SVGAGI. The V segment lost 1 base and the J segment 7 bases; nucleotides outside the gene matches: 10. The CDR3 is 16 amino acids. CDR3 protein: CASSYYRDRDPLGYTF. The DNA for the CDR3 is TGTGCCAGCAGTTACTATCGGGACAGGGACCCTCTTGGCTACACCTTC.

The CDR3 spells CASSGSTSGAGNEQFF. The CDR3 DNA sequence: TGTGCCAGCAGTGGGTCGACTAGCGGGGCTGGAAATGAGCAGTTCTTC. This rearrangement joins TRBV6-1 to TRBJ2-1; 11 bases map to TRBD2. V was clipped by 4 bases and J by 7 bases; unmatched bases: 9. This CDR3 has 16 residues. The germline gives CDR1 MNHNS, CDR2 SASEGT.

The chain joins TRBV5-6 to TRBJ2-3, with 8 bases identical to TRBD1. The CDR3 length is 16 residues. Germline V gene sequence: CDR1 SGHDT, CDR2 YYEEEE. J gave up 3 bases and V 1 base, and 7 bases lay outside the gene matches. In DNA form, the CDR3 reads TGTGCCAGCAGCTTGACAGGGGGTGCTAGGACAGATACGCAGTATTTT. Amino acids: CASSLTGGARTDTQYF.

This clone has more than one count but fewer than ten. The chain carries TRBV9 and TRBJ1-3, with D perhaps matching TRBD1 (6 bases). The V gene's germline CDR1 is SGDLS and CDR2 YYNGEE. The V and J ends lost 4 bases and 4 bases respectively, with 12 bases between them. The CDR3 covers 14 residues. The CDR3 sequence is CASSPQQGGNTIYF. The CDR3, as DNA: TGTGCCAGCAGCCCCCAACAGGGAGGAAACACCATATATTTT. Full variable domain (remainder filled in from reference TRBV9 and TRBJ1-3): DSGVTQTPKHLITATGQRVTLRCSPRSGDLSVYWYQQSLDQGLQFLIQYYNGEERAKGNILERFSAQQFPDLHSELNLSSLELGDSALYFCASSPQQGGNTIYFGEGSWLTVV.

The chain uses TRBV6-5 and TRBJ2-7; 10 bases agree with TRBD2. The CDR3 length is 13 residues. From germline, CDR1 is MNHEY and CDR2 SVGAGI. Germline trimming cut 8 bases from V and 5 bases from J; bases unmatched to any gene: 6. The CDR3 loop reads CASRLGLANEQYF. For the CDR3, the DNA is TGTGCCAGCCGGTTGGGACTAGCGAACGAGCAGTACTTC.

The V gene is TRBV19, the J gene TRBJ2-5; 9 nucleotides align to TRBD2. The junction had 9 bases not matched to a gene; V was cut back by 4 bases and J by 3 bases. The CDR3 loop spans 16 amino acids. The V gene's germline CDR1 is LNHDA and CDR2 SQIVND (reference sequence). CDR3 sequence reads: CASSTRLLAGEETQYF. In DNA form, the CDR3 reads TGTGCCAGTAGTACCCGCCTTTTAGCGGGGGAAGAGACCCAGTACTTC.

The chain links TRBV29-1 to TRBJ1-4; D gene uncertain. This CDR3 is built from 13 residues. The germline V and J ends were trimmed by 5 bases and 7 bases, with 14 bases remaining between them. Germline CDR1 SQVTM, CDR2 ANQGSEA. Written as DNA, the CDR3 is TGCAGCGTTAGAACGACATTAGGTGAAAAACTGTTTTTT. Translation: CSVRTTLGEKLFF.

The chain couples TRBV19 to TRBJ1-5; D is uncertain. CDR3 size: 13 residues. The germline gives CDR1 LNHDA, CDR2 SQIVND (reference sequence). V was trimmed by 10 bases and J by 4 bases, leaving 14 bases between them. In DNA form, the CDR3 reads TGTGCCACAAATGGGGTAGTTAATCAGCCCCAGCATTTT. Amino acid sequence: CATNGVVNQPQHF. Using reference TRBV19 and TRBJ1-5 for the parts outside the CDR3, the full variable domain is DGGITQSPKYLFRKEGQNVTLSCEQNLNHDAMYWYRQDPGQGLRLIYYSQIVNDFQKGDIAEGYSVSREKKESFPLTVTSAQKNPTAFYLCATNGVVNQPQHFGDGTRLSIL.